These T cell receptor beta chains were read from a single sample in a study of blood T cell repertoires in COVID-19. Clones were sequenced by immunoSEQ multiplex PCR, and TCRdb holds only the in-frame ones, with some missing. The sample shows 200,000 or so clones, about 80% of them seen only once. Sample: PBMCs or T cells enriched from blood (not recorded which). The origin of the receptors is a man in his forties who had recovered from COVID-19. CDR3s include the opening cysteine and the closing phenylalanine or tryptophan. The order of the fields is clone size, J gene, CDR3 length, D gene, V gene, CDR3 protein, CDR3 DNA. A D gene is named only where the DNA matches it firmly. Clone size is not always given. Where it is, it says once, few, many or a class for expanded clones.

>NA|TRBJ2-7|15|NA|TRBV7-8
CASSLAGPGTYEQYF
TGTGCCAGCAGCTTAGCGGGCCCAGGAACTTACGAGCAGTACTTC
>few|TRBJ1-1|15|NA|TRBV10-3
CAISESGGKVSEAFF
TGTGCCATCAGTGAGTCTGGGGGGAAAGTCTCTGAAGCTTTCTTT
>NA|TRBJ2-3|13|NA|TRBV19
CASSWGPGDTQYF
TGTGCCAGTAGTTGGGGGCCGGGAGATACGCAGTATTTT
>NA|TRBJ1-4|14|TRBD1|TRBV6-5
CASSLSRGNEKLFF
TGTGCCAGCAGTTTGTCCAGGGGGAATGAAAAACTGTTTTTT
>NA|TRBJ1-2|12|NA|TRBV6-5
CASSRGAYGYTF
TGTGCCAGCAGTCGGGGGGCCTATGGCTACACCTTC
>NA|TRBJ2-3|17|TRBD2|TRBV5-4
CASSRTSGGRGPDTQYF
TGTGCCAGCAGCCGGACTAGCGGGGGGAGGGGGCCAGATACGCAGTATTTT
>few|TRBJ1-1|11|NA|TRBV30
CAWIRNTEAFF
TGTGCCTGGATTAGGAACACTGAAGCTTTCTTT
>NA|TRBJ2-7|11|NA|TRBV30
CAWSREYEQYF
TGTGCCTGGAGTAGGGAGTACGAGCAGTACTTC
>NA|TRBJ2-1|16|NA|TRBV6-2/TRBV6-3
CASSQGAWRGYNEQFF
TGTGCCAGCAGTCAGGGCGCATGGCGGGGCTACAATGAGCAGTTCTTC
>once|TRBJ2-2|15|TRBD2|TRBV5-5
CASSALAGNTGELFF
TGTGCCAGCAGCGCTCTAGCGGGGAACACCGGGGAGCTGTTTTTT
>NA|TRBJ1-1|15|NA|TRBV5-1
CASSLGGSGNTEAFF
TGCGCCAGCAGCTTGGGGGGCTCAGGGAACACTGAAGCTTTCTTT
>NA|TRBJ1-1|16|NA|TRBV6-5
CASSYSTARVNTEAFF
TGTGCCAGCAGTTACTCGACGGCCAGGGTGAACACTGAAGCTTTCTTT
>NA|TRBJ1-4|16|NA|TRBV9
CASSDTPHATNEKLFF
TGTGCCAGCAGCGACACGCCCCACGCAACTAATGAAAAACTGTTTTTT
>NA|TRBJ2-5|16|NA|TRBV12-2
CASRPLRGAVQETQYF
TGTGCAAGTCGCCCCCTTCGGGGAGCGGTACAAGAGACCCAGTACTTC
>once|TRBJ1-1|14|NA|TRBV5-5
CASSLGHRNTEAFF
TGTGCCAGCAGCTTGGGACACAGGAACACTGAAGCTTTCTTT
>NA|TRBJ1-1|11|TRBD1|TRBV28
CASYNRGWAFF
TGTGCCAGCTATAACAGGGGATGGGCTTTCTTT
>NA|TRBJ1-3|15|NA|TRBV13
CASSRDILSGNTIYF
TGTGCCAGCAGCAGGGACATTCTCTCTGGAAACACCATATATTTT
>NA|TRBJ1-1|13|NA|TRBV19
CASRHRQNTEAFF
TGTGCCAGTAGACATAGACAGAACACTGAAGCTTTCTTT
>NA|TRBJ1-5|15|NA|TRBV5-6
CASSLGGHSNQPQHF
TGTGCCAGCAGCTTGGGGGGGCATAGCAATCAGCCCCAGCATTTT
>NA|TRBJ1-2|14|TRBD1|TRBV18
CASSPDRGLNGYTF
TGTGCCAGCTCACCGGACAGGGGTTTGAATGGCTACACCTTC
>NA|TRBJ1-3|16|NA|TRBV10-3
CAISSPGTRGMDTIYF
TGTGCCATCAGTTCCCCCGGGACAAGGGGGATGGACACCATATATTTT
>NA|TRBJ1-2|13|TRBD1|TRBV28
CASSWGQGSGYTF
TGTGCCAGCAGTTGGGGACAGGGAAGTGGCTACACCTTC
>NA|TRBJ2-2|17|TRBD1|TRBV29-1
CSVGGQGNRLNTGELFF
TGCAGCGTTGGAGGACAGGGAAATCGCTTGAACACCGGGGAGCTGTTTTTT
>once|TRBJ1-5|13|NA|TRBV7-6
CASSPLRGQPQHF
TGTGCCAGCAGCCCTCTACGAGGACAGCCCCAGCATTTT
>few|TRBJ1-1|14|NA|TRBV5-4
CASSLTGINTEAFF
TGTGCCAGCAGCTTGACAGGGATCAACACTGAAGCTTTCTTT
>NA|TRBJ1-2|15|NA|TRBV30
CAWKEAERANYGYTF
TGTGCCTGGAAGGAGGCGGAAAGGGCTAACTATGGCTACACCTTC
>NA|TRBJ2-5|19|TRBD2|TRBV10-1
CASKLRIWAGLDNSETQYF
TGCGCCAGCAAACTACGTATCTGGGCGGGACTAGATAATTCAGAGACCCAGTACTTC
>NA|TRBJ2-5|13|NA|TRBV5-1
CASSLAQQETQYF
TGCGCCAGCAGCTTAGCACAGCAAGAGACCCAGTACTTC
>NA|TRBJ1-6|18|NA|TRBV5-8
CASSNVYSTQGSISPLHF
TGTGCCAGCAGCAACGTTTACAGTACACAGGGTAGTATTTCACCCCTCCACTTT
>NA|TRBJ1-2|15|NA|TRBV6-5
CASRQGSLGRYGYTF
TGTGCCAGCAGACAGGGTTCACTTGGAAGGTATGGCTACACCTTC
>NA|TRBJ1-2|18|TRBD1|TRBV24-1
CATSAPIGQGILFYGYTF
TGTGCCACCAGTGCCCCTATCGGACAGGGGATTTTATTCTATGGCTACACCTTC
>NA|TRBJ2-7|13|TRBD1|TRBV5-4
CASSDRVLYEQYF
TGTGCCAGCAGCGACAGGGTTCTCTACGAGCAGTACTTC